One sample yielded the 30 T cell receptor beta chains listed below, sequenced in a study of blood T cell repertoires in COVID-19. Data came from immunoSEQ multiplex PCR; TCRdb stores just in-frame clones and leaves some out. This table holds 150,000 to 200,000 clones, 87% found once. The sample comprised peripheral blood. These receptors were obtained from a man in his sixties with active or convalescent COVID-19.

The rearrangement joins TRBV21-1 to TRBJ1-1. TRBV21-1 is noted as a pseudogene. CDR3 length: 14 residues. CDR3 in amino acids: CASSNPGGGSEAFF. The DNA of the CDR3 is TGTGCCAGCAGCAACCCTGGGGGGGGGTCTGAAGCTTTCTTT.

The chain couples TRBV6-5 to TRBJ1-2; 9 bases are shared with TRBD1. With 6 bases clipped from V and 2 bases from J, the junction kept 7 bases outside the gene matches. CDR1 and CDR2 (germline): MNHEY, SVGAGI. This CDR3 spans 15 amino acids. In DNA form, the CDR3 reads TGTGCCAGCAGCTCCGGGACAGGGTTCAACTATGGCTACACCTTC. It translates to CASSSGTGFNYGYTF.

This chain links TRBV5-4 with TRBJ2-7; D gene uncertain. V lost 1 base and J lost 2, with 10 bases in between. CDR3 size: 14 residues. Germline V CDR1 and CDR2: SGHNT, YYREEE (reference sequence). The CDR3 sequence: CASSLPVQPYEQYF. CDR3 bases: TGTGCCAGCAGCTTGCCGGTACAGCCCTACGAGCAGTACTTC.

The chain couples TRBV6-5 to TRBJ1-1; 10 bases align to TRBD1. The CDR3 has 14 residues. The V gene's germline CDR1 is MNHEY and CDR2 SVGAGI. The V and J ends lost 6 bases and 6 bases, in that order; junction bases with no gene match: 7. The CDR3 sequence: CASSFDRGRAEAFF. The DNA of the CDR3 is TGTGCCAGCAGCTTCGACAGGGGGCGAGCTGAAGCTTTCTTT.

This clone was detected a few times. The rearrangement uses TRBV6-2 or TRBV6-3 and TRBJ2-3, with 7 bases fitting TRBD2. Trimming took 6 bases from V and 0 from J; bases not matched to a gene: 6. This CDR3 region has 15 residues. Germline V gives CDR1 MNHEY, CDR2 SVGEGT. For the CDR3, the DNA is TGTGCCAGCAGCCCTACTAGCGTTAGCACAGATACGCAGTATTTT. This encodes CASSPTSVSTDTQYF.

The V and J genes are TRBV27 and TRBJ1-1; 7 bases align to TRBD1. The CDR3 is 17 residues long. Trimming at V came to 0 bases and at J to 4 bases, leaving 11 bases not matched to a gene. The germline gives CDR1 MNHEY, CDR2 SMNVEV (reference sequence). The CDR3 DNA reads TGTGCCAGCAGTTTATCTGTCCGACAGGGTTTTGTCACTGAAGCTTTCTTT. It is translated as CASSLSVRQGFVTEAFF.

This clone turned up a few times. J is TRBJ2-3 and V is TRBV5-1; D possibly corresponds to TRBD2 (7 bases). Germline CDR1 reads SGHRS; CDR2 reads YFSETQ. V gave up 3 bases and J gave up 1 base, with 12 bases separating them. This CDR3 spans 15 amino acids. CDR3 sequence (DNA): TGCGCCAGCAGCTCGGCCGGGGGGCGCACAGATACGCAGTATTTT. Protein: CASSSAGGRTDTQYF.

The V and J genes are TRBV15 and TRBJ2-1, with 9 bases that match TRBD2. The CDR3 length is 15 residues. The germline CDR1 and CDR2 sequences are LNHNV and YYDKDF (reference sequence). V was clipped by 1 base and J by 7 bases; unmatched bases: 5. CDR3 residues: CATSRVAGAINEQFF. The CDR3 bases are TGTGCCACCAGCAGAGTAGCGGGGGCCATAAATGAGCAGTTCTTC.

The chain joins TRBV2 to TRBJ2-7; 8 bases map to TRBD1. Germline CDR1 reads SNHLY; CDR2 reads FYNNEI. This CDR3 has 16 residues. Losses at the gene ends were 4 bases for V and 1 base for J; bases not matched to a gene: 9. CDR3 DNA: TGTGCCAGCAGTGTCTTCGGGACAGGATTATCCTACGAGCAGTACTTC. Translated: CASSVFGTGLSYEQYF.

A few counts support this clone. V usage is TRBV18 and J usage is TRBJ2-7; D unclear. From germline, CDR1 is KGHSH and CDR2 LQKENI. With 4 bases removed from V and 2 bases from J, the gap between germline ends came to 15 bases. The CDR3 extends over 15 amino acids. CDR3 DNA sequence: TGTGCCAGCTCACGACGCGGAGAGGCTACCTACGAGCAGTACTTC. This encodes CASSRRGEATYEQYF. Supplemented by reference TRBV18 and TRBJ2-7, the full variable domain reads NAGVMQNPRHLVRRRGQEARLRCSPMKGHSHVYWYRQLPEEGLKFMVYLQKENIIDESGMPKERFSAEFPKEGPSILRIQQVVRGDSAAYFCASSRRGEATYEQYFGPGTRLTVT.

The rearrangement uses TRBV28 and TRBJ2-1; D remains unclear. The V end lost 6 bases, the J end lost 4 bases, and 4 bases lay between the germline ends. This CDR3 is built from 11 residues. Germline assignment: CDR1 MDHEN and CDR2 SYDVKM. The CDR3 nucleotides read TGTGCCAGCAGACAGTACAATGAGCAGTTCTTC. This sequence encodes CASRQYNEQFF.

The genes are TRBV4-1 and TRBJ2-2; D not resolved. V was clipped by 4 bases and J by 7 bases, with 10 bases between them. The CDR3 is 13 residues long. CDR1 is MGHRA, CDR2 YSYEKL, per germline. The DNA for the CDR3 is TGCGCCAGCAGCCCCCTCGGAGTCGGGGAGCTGTTTTTT. Translating it yields CASSPLGVGELFF.

V gene TRBV24-1 combines with J gene TRBJ1-1; 7 bases line up with TRBD1. This CDR3 has 16 amino acids. Trimming took 6 bases from V and 0 from J; bases not matched to a gene: 9. Germline V gene data show CDR1 as KGHDR and CDR2 as SFDVKD. CDR3 DNA sequence: TGTGCCACCAGTTTTCGGGGCGGGACAGTGAACACTGAAGCTTTCTTT. Translation gives CATSFRGGTVNTEAFF.

The rearrangement uses TRBV19 and TRBJ2-3, with 9 bases aligning to TRBD2. The CDR3 spans 15 residues. V lost 5 bases, J lost 0 bases, and 3 bases stayed unmatched. Germline-derived CDR1 and CDR2 are LNHDA and SQIVND (reference sequence). CDR3 region: CASSGSGGSTDTQYF. The CDR3 region has the DNA TGTGCCAGTAGTGGTAGCGGGGGCAGCACAGATACGCAGTATTTT.

The chain employs TRBV7-9 and TRBJ1-6; 7 nucleotides align to TRBD1. The V segment lost 5 bases and the J segment 5 bases; nucleotides outside the gene matches: 6. Germline CDR1 reads SEHNR; CDR2 reads FQNEAQ (reference sequence). The length of the CDR3 is 15 residues. The CDR3 nucleotides read TGTGCCAGCAGCCTCCGGGACAGTAATAATTCACCCCTCCACTTT. Protein: CASSLRDSNNSPLHF.

The genes are TRBV3-1 (or the pseudogene TRBV3-2) and TRBJ1-3, with D perhaps matching TRBD1 (5 bases). V lost 4 bases to trimming and J lost 7 bases, with 14 bases between them. This CDR3 is 14 amino acids long. Germline CDR1 reads LGHDT; CDR2 reads YNNKEL (reference sequence). The CDR3 DNA reads TGTGCCAGCAGCCGACAGTCTTGGGGTAACACCATATATTTT. Protein sequence: CASSRQSWGNTIYF.

The chain uses TRBV19 and TRBJ2-3, with D tentatively TRBD1 (5 bases). There are 17 residues in the CDR3. The V and J ends lost 9 bases and 2 bases respectively, with 24 bases between them. The germline V gene has CDR1 LNHDA and CDR2 SQIVND (reference sequence). The CDR3 here is CASPGVGVHRDTDTQYF. In nucleotides, the CDR3 is TGTGCCAGCCCAGGAGTAGGGGTCCACCGCGACACAGATACGCAGTATTTT.

The V call is TRBV30, the J call TRBJ2-7, with 9 bases identical to TRBD2. This CDR3 spans 17 amino acids. Germline values: CDR1 GTSNPN, CDR2 SVGIG (reference sequence). Losses at the gene ends were 0 bases for V and 1 base for J; bases not matched to a gene: 10. The CDR3 nucleotides read TGTGCCTGGAGTGTACTGTACCCCGGACTAGCGTCCTACGAGCAGTACTTC. This sequence encodes CAWSVLYPGLASYEQYF. The whole variable domain, remainder taken from reference TRBV30 and TRBJ2-7, is SQTIHQWPATLVQPVGSPLSLECTVEGTSNPNLYWYRQAAGRGLQLLFYSVGIGQISSEVPQNLSASRPQDRQFILSSKKLLLSDSGFYLCAWSVLYPGLASYEQYFGPGTRLTVT.

The chain joins TRBV30 to TRBJ2-7, with TRBD1 matching over 9 bases. Germline CDR1 reads GTSNPN; CDR2 reads SVGIG (reference sequence). The CDR3 runs 14 residues. Germline trimming cut 4 bases from V and 1 base from J; bases unmatched to any gene: 5. The CDR3 DNA is TGTGCCTGGAATACGGGACAGGGTTCCTACGAGCAGTACTTC. As protein: CAWNTGQGSYEQYF.

This clone is a singleton in its sample. The chain couples TRBV19 to TRBJ2-7, with 9 bases matching TRBD1. The trim removed 3 bases at V and 4 bases at J, leaving 4 bases unmatched. Germline V gene lookup returns CDR1 LNHDA and CDR2 SQIVND (reference sequence). This CDR3 is built from 14 residues. The DNA of the CDR3 is TGTGCCAGTAGTATCGCCGGGACAGGGTACGAGCAGTACTTC. It codes for CASSIAGTGYEQYF.

V and J are TRBV5-1 and TRBJ2-1, with 9 bases that match TRBD1. V lost 3 bases, J lost 4 bases, and 5 bases stayed unmatched. Per the germline V gene, CDR1 is SGHRS and CDR2 is YFSETQ. The CDR3 extends over 15 amino acids. The CDR3 DNA reads TGCGCCAGCAGCTCGACCGGACAGGGGTACAATGAGCAGTTCTTC. The encoded protein is CASSSTGQGYNEQFF.

The rearrangement joins TRBV29-1 to TRBJ2-1, with 8 positions matching TRBD1. The CDR3 is 12 amino acids. V dropped 4 bases and J dropped 9; count of bases not matched to a gene: 5. Germline CDR1 is SQVTM and CDR2 is ANQGSEA. CDR3 loop: CSVGQGRFEQFF. DNA of the CDR3: TGCAGCGTTGGACAGGGGAGGTTTGAGCAGTTCTTC.

The count of this clone is one. The V call is TRBV14, the J call TRBJ1-2; D gene ambiguous. V was pared by 4 bases and J by 3 bases, with 9 bases between. The CDR3 is 13 residues long. Germline lookup yields CDR1 SGHDN and CDR2 FVKESK. The CDR3 sequence is CASSRQTYYGYTF. The CDR3 nucleotides are TGTGCCAGCAGCCGCCAGACTTACTATGGCTACACCTTC.

The V gene is TRBV19, the J gene TRBJ1-2, with D maybe TRBD1 (6 bases). CDR1 and CDR2 from the germline V gene are LNHDA and SQIVND (reference sequence). The CDR3 loop spans 14 amino acids. The V gene lost 9 bases and the J gene lost 2 bases, with 16 bases spanning the gap. The CDR3 nucleotides read TGTGCCAGCTCAGAGACAGGTGAAAACTATGGCTACACCTTC. Translating gives CASSETGENYGYTF.

This clone came up once. In the same sample, other DNA sequences code for this CDR3. The V call is TRBV7-6, the J call TRBJ1-1; 7 bases fit TRBD1. This CDR3 has 15 amino acids. Germline lookup yields CDR1 SGHVS and CDR2 FNYEAQ. The trim removed 1 base at V and 1 base at J, leaving 3 bases unmatched. CDR3 residues: CASSLGHRGNTEAFF. CDR3 DNA: TGTGCCAGCAGCTTAGGCCACAGGGGGAACACTGAAGCTTTCTTT.

J is TRBJ2-7 and V is TRBV24-1; 9 bases map to TRBD1. Looked up from germline, CDR1 is KGHDR and CDR2 is SFDVKD. V trimming: 9 bases; J trimming: 2 bases; junction bases outside the gene matches: 10. This CDR3 is built from 15 residues. The CDR3 loop is CATYTGGDETYEQYF. The CDR3 DNA reads as TGTGCCACCTACACAGGGGGCGATGAGACCTACGAGCAGTACTTC.

The chain combines TRBV9 with TRBJ1-2; D is uncertain. CDR1 is SGDLS, CDR2 YYNGEE, per germline. CDR3 length equals 14 residues. V dropped 0 bases and J dropped 8 bases, with 14 bases sitting between them. The CDR3 nucleotides are TGTGCCAGCAGCGTAGAGAGTGTCTTCTGGGGCTACACCTTC. Its translation is CASSVESVFWGYTF.

This clone was seen only a few times. CDR3 sequence: CASSQVLAGYNEQFF. The DNA of the CDR3 is TGCGCCAGCAGCCAAGTACTAGCGGGTTACAATGAGCAGTTCTTC. The chain joins TRBV4-1 to TRBJ2-1; 9 bases fit TRBD2. Germline lookup yields CDR1 MGHRA and CDR2 YSYEKL. The ends lost 1 base at V and 4 bases at J; junction bases unmatched: 2. The CDR3 is 15 amino acids.

V and J are TRBV5-1 and TRBJ2-1; weak D call: TRBD1 (6 bases). This CDR3 spans 15 amino acids. Trimming stripped 3 bases from V and 0 bases from J, with 10 bases between. The germline V gene encodes CDR1 SGHRS and CDR2 YFSETQ. The DNA for the CDR3 is TGCGCCAGCAGCTGGACGGACAGCTCCTACAATGAGCAGTTCTTC. Translated, it gives CASSWTDSSYNEQFF.

V is TRBV6-4 and J is TRBJ1-2, with D tentatively TRBD1 (6 bases). The CDR3 contains 15 residues. Trimming stripped 4 bases from V and 4 bases from J, with 16 bases between. Per the germline V gene, CDR1 is MRHNA and CDR2 is SNTAGT. The CDR3 is CASSVSSGAFYGYTF. CDR3 DNA: TGTGCCAGCAGTGTCAGTTCAGGGGCCTTCTATGGCTACACCTTC.